This T cell receptor beta chain was recorded in a study of cytomegalovirus exposure and HLA in healthy donors. The V end lost 5 bases, the J end lost 0 bases, and 12 bases lay between the germline ends. Germline values: CDR1 MDHEN, CDR2 SYDVKM. The CDR3 spans 15 residues. Study outcomes and limitations: Across HLA loci, a later analysis found differing TCR association rates, with DRB1 most and HLA-C fewest. Three CMV-associated chains proved CMV antigen-specific in vitro.

In regard to this clone: Its matching antigen is unknown.

This PCR relied on a set of 60 Vbeta primers and 13 Jbeta primers. The assay was immunoSEQ multiplex PCR, and TCRdb's table has in-frame clones only and misses some. The table shows more than 85,000 clones, with around three quarters occurring only once. The source is a woman between 45 and 60 years old in good health and CMV-seropositive. Sequencing was done on a sample of PBMCs. This rearrangement joins TRBV28 to TRBJ2-3; a possible D gene is TRBD2 (6 bases). CDR3 in DNA: TGTGCCAGCAGTAGATCCGGGACTAGCACAGATACGCAGTATTTT. Amino acids: CASSRSGTSTDTQYF.